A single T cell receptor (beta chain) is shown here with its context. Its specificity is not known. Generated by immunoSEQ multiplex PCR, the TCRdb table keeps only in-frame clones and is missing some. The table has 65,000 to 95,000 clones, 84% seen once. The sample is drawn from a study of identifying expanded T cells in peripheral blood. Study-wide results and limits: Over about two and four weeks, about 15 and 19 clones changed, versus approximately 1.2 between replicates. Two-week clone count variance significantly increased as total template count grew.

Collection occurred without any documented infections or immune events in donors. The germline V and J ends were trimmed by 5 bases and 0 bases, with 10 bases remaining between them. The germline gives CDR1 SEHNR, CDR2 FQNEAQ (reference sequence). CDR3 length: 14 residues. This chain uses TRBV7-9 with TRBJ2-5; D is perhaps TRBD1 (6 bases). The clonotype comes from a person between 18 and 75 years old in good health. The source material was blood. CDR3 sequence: CASSIYRDQETQYF. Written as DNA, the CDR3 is TGTGCCAGCAGCATCTACAGGGACCAAGAGACCCAGTACTTC.